This TCR beta chain was captured by sequencing in a study of shared clonotypes between healthy human individuals. Using immunoSEQ multiplex PCR, the repertoire was profiled, and TCRdb retains in-frame clones only, with some absent. The sample includes hundreds of thousands of clones, about 98% seen only once; the top ten take approximately 0.33%. This CDR3 has 14 residues. Trimming took 9 bases from V and 3 from J, leaving 18 bases between them. Germline V gene sequence: CDR1 MNHEY, CDR2 SMNVEV (reference sequence). CD8 cells classed as naive were CD45RO-negative and positively selected for CCR7, excluding terminally differentiated effector memory CD45RA+ cells.

This TCR came from a man aged 25 to 45 in good health. The V gene is TRBV27, the J gene TRBJ2-7; D is tentatively TRBD1 or TRBD2 (6 bases each). What was sequenced was naive CD8+ T cells sorted from blood. CDR3 coding DNA: TGTGCCAGTAGACGGGGGCTCCCCCTCTACGAGCAGTACTTC. Encoded protein: CASRRGLPLYEQYF.